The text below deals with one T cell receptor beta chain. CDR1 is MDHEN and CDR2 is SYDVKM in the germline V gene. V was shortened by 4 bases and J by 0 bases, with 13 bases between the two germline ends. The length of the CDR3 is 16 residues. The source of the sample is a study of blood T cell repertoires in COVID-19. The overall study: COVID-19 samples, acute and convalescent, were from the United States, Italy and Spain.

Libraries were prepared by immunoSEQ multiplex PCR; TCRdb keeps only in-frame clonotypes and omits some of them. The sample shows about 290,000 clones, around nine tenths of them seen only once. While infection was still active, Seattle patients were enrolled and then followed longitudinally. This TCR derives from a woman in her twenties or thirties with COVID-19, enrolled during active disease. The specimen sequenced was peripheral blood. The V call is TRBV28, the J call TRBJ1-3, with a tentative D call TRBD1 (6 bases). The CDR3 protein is CASSSPSTGSGNTIYF. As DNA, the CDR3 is TGTGCCAGCAGTTCCCCATCGACAGGCTCTGGAAACACCATATATTTT.